The 19 T cell receptor beta chains below come from one sample, sequenced in a study of blood T cell repertoires in COVID-19. Method: immunoSEQ multiplex PCR; TCRdb's copy keeps in-frame clones and lacks some. This table has some 190,000 clones, roughly 84% appearing once. Sequenced: PBMCs or T cells enriched from blood (not recorded which). Receptor source: a woman younger than 45 who had been exposed to COVID-19.

The rearrangement links TRBV2 to TRBJ1-6; 8 bases match TRBD1. Germline V lookup: CDR1 SNHLY, CDR2 FYNNEI. The CDR3 is made up of 14 amino acids. V lost 5 bases and J lost 5; bases outside the gene matches: 2. The CDR3 DNA follows: TGTGCCAGCAGTCTACAGGGGGATAATTCACCCCTCCACTTT. It codes for CASSLQGDNSPLHF. The full variable domain, its missing parts supplied by reference TRBV2 and TRBJ1-6, is EPEVTQTPSHQVTQMGQEVILRCVPISNHLYFYWYRQILGQKVEFLVSFYNNEISEKSEIFDDQFSVERPDGSNFTLKIRSTKLEDSAMYFCASSLQGDNSPLHFGNGTRLTVT.

The sample holds one count of this clone. This chain links TRBV7-2 with TRBJ1-6; 7 bases are shared with TRBD1. This CDR3 has 14 amino acids. The ends lost 1 base at V and 10 bases at J; junction bases unmatched: 4. CDR1 is SGHTA and CDR2 is FQGNSA in the germline V gene. CDR3: CASSLGGGRSPLHF. CDR3 bases: TGTGCCAGCAGCTTAGGAGGGGGCCGGTCACCCCTCCACTTT. Full variable domain (outside the CDR3, taken from reference TRBV7-2 and TRBJ1-6): GAGVSQSPSNKVTEKGKDVELRCDPISGHTALYWYRQSLGQGLEFLIYFQGNSAPDKSGLPSDRFSAERTGGSVSTLTIQRTQQEDSAVYLCASSLGGGRSPLHFGNGTRLTVT.

The chain uses TRBV7-9 and TRBJ2-5; the match to TRBD1 covers 9 bases. CDR1 and CDR2 from the germline V gene are SEHNR and FQNEAQ (reference sequence). CDR3 length equals 15 residues. Trimming cost V 5 bases and J 4 bases; bases outside gene matches: 8. CDR3 sequence: CASSQKGQGRETQYF. Here the CDR3 DNA reads TGTGCCAGCAGCCAAAAAGGACAGGGGCGAGAGACCCAGTACTTC.

The CDR3, as DNA: TGCAGCGCCCCAGGGTCTGTAGCAGGAAGCACTGAAGCTTTCTTT. It is translated as CSAPGSVAGSTEAFF. The gene calls are TRBV29-1 and TRBJ1-1; perhaps TRBD1 as D (5 bases). The CDR3 is made up of 15 amino acids. CDR1 is SQVTM and CDR2 is ANQGSEA in the germline V gene. V lost 7 bases and J lost 4, with 22 bases in between.

The chain recombines TRBV19 with TRBJ1-5, with 9 bases that match TRBD1. V shed 5 bases and J 0 bases; nucleotides not matched to a gene: 5. CDR1 LNHDA and CDR2 SQIVND come from the germline V gene (reference sequence). This CDR3 is built from 16 residues. The CDR3 nucleotides read TGTGCCAGTAGTGCGACAGGGGGTGGTAGCAATCAGCCCCAGCATTTT. This codes for CASSATGGGSNQPQHF.

The chain carries TRBV27 and TRBJ2-7; 9 bases agree with TRBD1. Germline values: CDR1 MNHEY, CDR2 SMNVEV (reference sequence). The CDR3 runs to 14 residues. V dropped 6 bases and J dropped 6; count of bases not matched to a gene: 9. The CDR3 sequence is CASSFTGTGTEQYF. The CDR3, as DNA: TGTGCCAGCAGCTTTACCGGGACAGGGACCGAGCAGTACTTC.

The sample holds a few counts of this clone. V usage is TRBV2 and J usage is TRBJ1-6, with 7 bases fitting TRBD1. Losses at the gene ends were 8 bases for V and 7 bases for J; bases not matched to a gene: 5. The germline V gene encodes CDR1 SNHLY and CDR2 FYNNEI. The CDR3 is 13 amino acids. The CDR3 DNA reads as TGTGCCAGCCGGCCACAGGGGAATTCACCCCTCCACTTT. This sequence encodes CASRPQGNSPLHF.

This chain uses TRBV10-1 with TRBJ2-7; no firm D call. Germline V lookup: CDR1 WNHNN, CDR2 SYGVQD (reference sequence). The CDR3 spans 15 residues. V lost 3 bases and J lost 2, with 14 bases in between. In DNA, the CDR3 is TGCGCCAGCAGTGAAGGTCGGGTAGGTACCTACGAGCAGTACTTC. Translating gives CASSEGRVGTYEQYF.

J is TRBJ2-3 and V is TRBV19; D might be TRBD1 (6 bases). With 3 bases removed from V and 4 bases from J, the gap between germline ends came to 20 bases. The V gene's germline CDR1 is LNHDA and CDR2 SQIVND (reference sequence). CDR3 size: 17 residues. The chain's CDR3 is CASSILRGTNKPDTQYF. CDR3 DNA: TGTGCCAGTAGTATTCTCAGGGGTACCAACAAACCAGATACGCAGTATTTT. The entire variable domain, with the rest obtained from reference TRBV19 and TRBJ2-3, is as follows: DGGITQSPKYLFRKEGQNVTLSCEQNLNHDAMYWYRQDPGQGLRLIYYSQIVNDFQKGDIAEGYSVSREKKESFPLTVTSAQKNPTAFYLCASSILRGTNKPDTQYFGPGTRLTVL.

This clone appeared a single time. The V call is TRBV19, the J call TRBJ1-2, with TRBD1 matching over 7 bases. Unmatched junction bases numbered 7, after V lost 6 bases and J lost 3 bases. The CDR3 sequence is 14 residues long. The germline gives CDR1 LNHDA, CDR2 SQIVND (reference sequence). The CDR3, as DNA: TGTGCCAGTAGACAGGGGCTTAATGACTATGGCTACACCTTC. Translating gives CASRQGLNDYGYTF. The entire variable domain, with the rest obtained from reference TRBV19 and TRBJ1-2, is as follows: DGGITQSPKYLFRKEGQNVTLSCEQNLNHDAMYWYRQDPGQGLRLIYYSQIVNDFQKGDIAEGYSVSREKKESFPLTVTSAQKNPTAFYLCASRQGLNDYGYTFGSGTRLTVV.

The chain links TRBV6-5 to TRBJ1-1; 9 bases match TRBD1. Germline values: CDR1 MNHEY, CDR2 SVGAGI. CDR3 length: 16 residues. Trimming at V came to 0 bases and at J to 10 bases, leaving 12 bases not matched to a gene. The CDR3 is CASSYSPAPGQGGAFF. The DNA for the CDR3 is TGTGCCAGCAGTTACTCCCCGGCTCCGGGACAGGGAGGAGCTTTCTTT.

The CDR3 DNA follows: TGCGCCAGCAGCTTGGGTACAGGGGAAGTTGGAAAACTGTTTTTT. Its translation is CASSLGTGEVGKLFF. The chain combines TRBV5-1 with TRBJ1-4; 7 nucleotides line up with TRBD1. The V and J ends lost 0 bases and 10 bases, in that order; junction bases with no gene match: 9. In germline, CDR1 is SGHRS, CDR2 YFSETQ. CDR3 length: 15 amino acids.

Only one count was recorded for this clone. The rearrangement uses TRBV30 and TRBJ1-5, with D possibly being TRBD1 (6 bases). Germline CDR1 reads GTSNPN; CDR2 reads SVGIG (reference sequence). The ends were cut back, 0 bases at V and 5 bases at J, with 8 bases in the middle. The CDR3 is 13 amino acids. The CDR3, as DNA: TGTGCCTGGAGTGTGGGGGCAGATCAGCCCCAGCATTTT. Protein: CAWSVGADQPQHF.

The chain employs TRBV30 and TRBJ2-2, with 11 nucleotides matching TRBD2. The CDR3 length is 20 residues. Germline CDR1 GTSNPN, CDR2 SVGIG (reference sequence). Losses at the gene ends were 4 bases for V and 4 bases for J; bases not matched to a gene: 20. CDR3 in DNA: TGTGCCTGGAATACCCGCCGGGGAGTAGCGGGGGGGCAGATCACCGGGGAGCTGTTTTTT. It encodes CAWNTRRGVAGGQITGELFF. Filled out from reference TRBV30 and TRBJ2-2, the complete variable domain reads SQTIHQWPATLVQPVGSPLSLECTVEGTSNPNLYWYRQAAGRGLQLLFYSVGIGQISSEVPQNLSASRPQDRQFILSSKKLLLSDSGFYLCAWNTRRGVAGGQITGELFFGEGSRLTVL.

V usage is TRBV14 and J usage is TRBJ2-7, with 9 bases matching TRBD2. Germline V gives CDR1 SGHDN, CDR2 FVKESK. This CDR3 has 16 amino acids. The ends lost 2 bases at V and 5 bases at J; junction bases unmatched: 10. CDR3 nucleotides: TGTGCCAGCAGCCAACTGCGGGGGGGCGTCGTCGACGAGCAGTACTTC. Protein: CASSQLRGGVVDEQYF.

The V call is TRBV18, the J call TRBJ1-5; a possible D gene is TRBD1 (6 bases). This CDR3 has 15 residues. Germline assignment: CDR1 KGHSH and CDR2 LQKENI. V dropped 6 bases and J dropped 5 bases, with 17 bases sitting between them. CDR3 in amino acids: CASSPRDTKDQPQHF. CDR3 bases: TGTGCCAGCTCCCCCCGGGACACCAAGGATCAGCCCCAGCATTTT. Based on the CDR3 plus reference TRBV18 and TRBJ1-5, the full variable domain is NAGVMQNPRHLVRRRGQEARLRCSPMKGHSHVYWYRQLPEEGLKFMVYLQKENIIDESGMPKERFSAEFPKEGPSILRIQQVVRGDSAAYFCASSPRDTKDQPQHFGDGTRLSIL.

V gene TRBV4-3 combines with J gene TRBJ2-1; 8 bases are shared with TRBD2. After removal of 1 base from V and 4 bases from J, the junction contained 6 bases not matched to a gene. CDR1 is LGHNA, CDR2 YSLEER, per germline. The CDR3 totals 16 residues. Here the CDR3 DNA reads TGCGCCAGCAGCCAAGGGGGTAGCGGGGTATACAATGAGCAGTTCTTC. Protein sequence: CASSQGGSGVYNEQFF.

The sample holds one count of this clone. The genes are TRBV5-5 and TRBJ1-2; 7 nucleotides match TRBD1. The germline V gene has CDR1 SGHKS and CDR2 YYEKEE (reference sequence). V shed 1 base, J shed 7 bases, and the junction held 7 bases outside the gene matches. The CDR3 spans 14 residues. CDR3 nucleotide sequence: TGTGCCAGCAGCTTGTCGGGGACAGATTTTGGCTACACCTTC. This sequence encodes CASSLSGTDFGYTF.

The chain has TRBV7-3 and TRBJ2-7, with D possibly being TRBD2 (5 bases). The germline V gene has CDR1 SGHTA and CDR2 FQGTGA. This CDR3 has 13 amino acids. V lost 5 bases, J lost 4 bases, and 12 bases lay in between. The CDR3 region has the DNA TGTGCCAGCAGCCCTGGTCGGGAATACGAGCAGTACTTC. Protein: CASSPGREYEQYF.